The 17 T cell receptor beta chains in this list originate from one sample, sequenced in a study of blood T cells in healthy people across ages. PCR was performed a second time for roughly 7 to 12 cycles using a sample-barcoded 5' primer and a J-beta primer mix. TCRdb re-derived calls from the 5' RACE reads in MiXCR, one entry per CDR3 protein. The sample carries more than 650,000 distinct CDR3 sequences, about 20% recorded once. Source material: blood. The receptors were sampled from a man between 70 and 80 years old in good health.

Concerning this clonotype itself: The junction differs from germline at one of its ends, possibly a read error. The chain uses TRBV28 and TRBJ1-4; TRBD1 matches 7 bases. The CDR3 contains 14 residues. Germline values: CDR1 MDHEN, CDR2 SYDVKM. CDR3 in DNA: TGTGCCAGTAGTTTTACAGGGGTGGATGAAAAACTGTTTTTT. Encoded protein: CASSFTGVDEKLFF.

A few counts support this clonotype. This chain links TRBV27 with TRBJ1-5; TRBD1 aligns across 7 bases. The CDR3 totals 15 residues. Germline loops: CDR1 MNHEY, CDR2 SMNVEV (reference sequence). With V trimmed by 1 base and J by 7 bases, 7 bases remained unmatched. For the CDR3, the DNA is TGTGCCAGCAGTTTATACGGGCAGGGGGGACAGCCCCAGCATTTT. Translation: CASSLYGQGGQPQHF.

This clonotype was seen a handful of times. V gene TRBV3-1 combines with J gene TRBJ2-4, with TRBD1 matching 9 bases. Looked up from germline, CDR1 is LGHDT and CDR2 is YNNKEL (reference sequence). The CDR3 is 15 amino acids. V lost 4 bases to trimming and J lost 4 bases; unmatched junction nucleotides: 5. CDR3 amino acids: CASSRWDRAKNIQYF. DNA of the CDR3: TGTGCCAGCAGCCGGTGGGACAGGGCGAAAAACATTCAGTACTTC.

The J gene is TRBJ2-7, the V gene TRBV20-1; D might be TRBD2 (6 bases). CDR1 is DFQATT, CDR2 SNEGSKA, per germline (reference sequence). The CDR3 length is 12 residues. The CDR3 DNA follows: TGCAGGGGCCGGACTAACCTCTACGAGCAGTACTTC. Translated: CRGRTNLYEQYF.

This clonotype was picked up a small number of times. The V gene is TRBV3-1, the J gene TRBJ2-3; 10 nucleotides align to TRBD2. Looked up from germline, CDR1 is LGHDT and CDR2 is YNNKEL (reference sequence). V dropped 5 bases and J dropped 0; count of bases not matched to a gene: 8. The CDR3 has 17 amino acids. The DNA of the CDR3 is TGTGCCAGCAGCGGGCGGACTAGCGGAATGAGCACAGATACGCAGTATTTT. The encoded protein is CASSGRTSGMSTDTQYF.

The gene calls are TRBV10-3 and TRBJ2-3; D gene ambiguous. The CDR3 extends over 14 amino acids. The germline V gene has CDR1 ENHRY and CDR2 SYGVKD. V lost 2 bases, J lost 2 bases, and 8 bases lay in between. Here the CDR3 reads CAISEGMPTDTQYF. CDR3 DNA: TGTGCCATCAGTGAGGGGATGCCCACAGATACGCAGTATTTT.

This clonotype came up a few times. This chain joins TRBV5-1 and TRBJ2-1, with D possibly being TRBD2 (6 bases). V was pared by 3 bases and J by 0 bases, with 13 bases between. The CDR3 spans 16 residues. The germline V gene has CDR1 SGHRS and CDR2 YFSETQ. CDR3 nucleotide sequence: TGCGCCAGCAGCTCCTCCGCGGGAAGCTCCTACAATGAGCAGTTCTTC. Protein product: CASSSSAGSSYNEQFF.

This clonotype was recorded at least ten times. The chain uses TRBV3-1 and TRBJ2-7; perhaps TRBD2 as D (5 bases). Germline-derived CDR1 and CDR2 are LGHDT and YNNKEL (reference sequence). The CDR3 sequence is 15 residues long. Trimming stripped 0 bases from V and 2 bases from J, with 11 bases between. The CDR3 loop is CASSQDWRAPYEQYF. CDR3 DNA: TGTGCCAGCAGCCAAGATTGGCGGGCCCCCTACGAGCAGTACTTC.

This clonotype was seen only a few times. The rearrangement joins TRBV5-1 to TRBJ2-3, with TRBD2 identical over 9 bases. The CDR3 extends over 16 amino acids. After removal of 3 bases from V and 2 bases from J, the junction contained 7 bases not matched to a gene. CDR1 is SGHRS, CDR2 YFSETQ, per germline. The CDR3 sequence is CASSSPSGAITDTQYF. The CDR3 DNA follows: TGCGCCAGCAGCTCCCCTAGCGGGGCCATCACAGATACGCAGTATTTT.

Ten or more counts support this clonotype. The chain couples TRBV19 to TRBJ1-3, with 7 bases that match TRBD1. The CDR3 extends over 14 amino acids. Germline CDR1 LNHDA, CDR2 SQIVND (reference sequence). V lost 6 bases, J lost 3 bases, and 5 bases stayed unmatched. This CDR3 is CASSPTGNGNTIYF. The CDR3 nucleotides read TGTGCCAGTAGCCCGACAGGGAATGGAAACACCATATATTTT.

The CDR3 loop reads CASSPVPETQYF. CDR3 bases: TGTGCCAGCTCACCCGTACCGGAGACCCAGTACTTC. The rearrangement uses TRBV18 and TRBJ2-5, with unresolved D. Germline CDR1 is KGHSH and CDR2 is LQKENI. The CDR3 is 12 amino acids. V lost 3 bases to trimming and J lost 5 bases, with 7 bases between them.

The chain is built from TRBV25-1 and TRBJ1-1; D gene ambiguous. V shed 1 base and J shed 8 bases, with 14 bases lying between them. The CDR3 totals 14 residues. CDR1 is MGHDK and CDR2 is SYGVNS in the germline V gene. This CDR3 reads CASSEFGRGGEAFF. The CDR3 DNA follows: TGTGCCAGCAGTGAATTCGGTCGTGGCGGGGAAGCTTTCTTT.

This clonotype has just one count. At one of its ends the junction is not consistent with the germline gene, which may arise from a read error. V and J are TRBV5-4 and TRBJ2-2; 8 positions agree with TRBD2. There are 16 residues in the CDR3. Looked up from germline, CDR1 is SGHNT and CDR2 is YYREEE (reference sequence). CDR3 in DNA: TGTGCCAGCAGCTCCCAACTAGCGGCGAACACCGGGGAGCTGTCTTTT. This gives the protein CASSSQLAANTGELSF.

J is TRBJ1-1 and V is TRBV7-2, with a tentative D call TRBD1 (5 bases). The CDR3 totals 18 residues. V was pared by 5 bases and J by 6 bases, with 28 bases between. Per the germline V gene, CDR1 is SGHTA and CDR2 is FQGNSA. CDR3 sequence (DNA): TGTGCCAGCAGCCCACCGACAGACCCGCGGGTTGTGGACCCTGAAGCTTTCTTT. As protein: CASSPPTDPRVVDPEAFF.

This clonotype was observed a handful of times. The genes are TRBV12-3 or TRBV12-4 and TRBJ2-1; TRBD2 aligns across 8 bases. The CDR3 is made up of 14 amino acids. V shed 7 bases and J 9 bases; nucleotides not matched to a gene: 11. CDR3 loop: CASTLGLGASEQFF. The CDR3 region has the DNA TGTGCCAGCACTCTGGGACTAGGAGCTAGTGAGCAGTTCTTC.

V and J are TRBV20-1 and TRBJ2-4; 7 bases map to TRBD2. Germline V lookup: CDR1 DFQATT, CDR2 SNEGSKA (reference sequence). Germline trimming cut 3 bases from V and 3 bases from J; bases unmatched to any gene: 11. The CDR3 totals 16 residues. The DNA for the CDR3 is TGCAGTGCTAGTGGGAGGGCCACGGGAGGCAAAAACATTCAGTACTTC. Amino acids: CSASGRATGGKNIQYF.

The sample holds a few counts of this clonotype. The V call is TRBV10-1, the J call TRBJ2-2; D unclear. The CDR3 runs to 12 residues. The ends were cut back, 2 bases at V and 9 bases at J, with 7 bases in the middle. Per germline, CDR1 WNHNN and CDR2 SYGVQD (reference sequence). This chain's CDR3 is CASSEGSWELFF. CDR3 DNA sequence: TGCGCCAGCAGTGAGGGAAGTTGGGAGCTGTTTTTT.